This T cell receptor beta chain was sequenced during a study of blood T cell repertoires in COVID-19. Only in-frame clones appear in the TCRdb table, and some are missing; sequencing was by immunoSEQ multiplex PCR. The sample has more than 300,000 clones; around 88% are singletons. Sequencing input: peripheral blood. The receptor was derived from a woman aged 25-40 years with COVID-19, enrolled during active disease.

The chain's CDR3 is CASSRTGSLHGYTF. CDR3 DNA: TGTGCCAGCAGCCGGACAGGTTCTCTCCATGGCTACACCTTC. V usage is TRBV14 and J usage is TRBJ1-2; 7 bases map to TRBD1. Per germline, CDR1 SGHDN and CDR2 FVKESK. This CDR3 contains 14 residues. V gave up 4 bases and J gave up 6 bases; unmatched junction bases: 8.